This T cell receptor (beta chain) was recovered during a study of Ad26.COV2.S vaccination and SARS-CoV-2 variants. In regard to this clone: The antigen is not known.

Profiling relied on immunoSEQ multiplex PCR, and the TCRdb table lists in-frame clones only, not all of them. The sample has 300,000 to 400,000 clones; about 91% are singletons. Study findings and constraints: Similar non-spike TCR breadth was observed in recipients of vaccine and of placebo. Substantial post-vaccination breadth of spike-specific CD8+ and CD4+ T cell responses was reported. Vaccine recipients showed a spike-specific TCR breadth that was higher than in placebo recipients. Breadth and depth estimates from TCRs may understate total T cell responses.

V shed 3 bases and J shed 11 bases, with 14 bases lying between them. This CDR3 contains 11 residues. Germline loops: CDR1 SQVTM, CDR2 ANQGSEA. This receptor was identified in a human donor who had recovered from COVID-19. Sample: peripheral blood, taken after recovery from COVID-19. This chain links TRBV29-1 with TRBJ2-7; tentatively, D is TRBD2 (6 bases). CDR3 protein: CSVDGGSEEYF. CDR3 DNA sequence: TGCAGCGTTGATGGAGGGTCAGAGGAGTACTTC.